This TCR beta chain is drawn from a study of T cell responses to AZD1222 COVID-19 vaccine. Losses at the gene ends were 0 bases for V and 3 bases for J; bases not matched to a gene: 1. Germline V gene lookup returns CDR1 MNHEY and CDR2 SVGAGI. This CDR3 region has 14 residues. Clones were read by immunoSEQ multiplex PCR, and TCRdb kept only the in-frame ones, dropping some. Of 75,000 to 100,000 clones in the sample, around nine tenths were seen once. This chain joins TRBV6-5 and TRBJ1-1; 7 bases fit TRBD1. The source is an adult in good health. The starting material was peripheral blood, obtained on day 0 of AZD1222 vaccination. CDR3 in amino acids: CASSYSTGYTEAFF. Here the CDR3 DNA reads TGTGCCAGCAGTTACTCGACAGGGTACACTGAAGCTTTCTTT.